This T cell receptor (beta chain) was identified in a study of T cells in Graves' hyperthyroidism and ophthalmopathy. There are a few counts of this clonotype. The antigen remains undetermined. Regarding the study as a whole: Ophthalmopathy prediction by the model preceded onset by a median about 6.5 months.

Trimming took 4 bases from V and 10 from J, leaving 16 bases between them. CDR1 and CDR2 (germline): SEHNR, FQNEAQ (reference sequence). The CDR3 totals 13 residues. Template material for amplifying TCR beta CDR3 regions consisted of RNA transcripts. First-round RT-PCR of the TCR CDR3 relied on the HTBI primer set. Via MiXCR, TCRdb re-called the multiplex PCR reads, giving one row per CDR3 protein. The sample records 500,000 to 650,000 distinct CDR3 sequences, around 15% being singletons. The receptor was isolated from a woman aged 40-49 years with Graves' hyperthyroidism. The material sequenced was blood. This rearrangement joins TRBV7-9 to TRBJ1-1; maybe TRBD1 (6 bases). The CDR3 nucleotides are TGTGCCAGCAGCTCGCAAACTGGGGGCTCAGCTTTCTTT. It codes for CASSSQTGGSAFF.